This T cell receptor beta chain was recorded in a study of T cell repertoires in cytomegalovirus infection. Study details: Selection of CMV epitopes for the study included recently identified HLA-C-restricted and well-studied HLA-B-restricted ones. Public TCR beta signatures marked donors with CMV infection and the matching HLA.

In germline, CDR1 is SGHTA, CDR2 FQGNSA. V lost 1 base and J lost 2, with 5 bases in between. This CDR3 region has 13 residues. Using its own MiXCR run on the reads, TCRdb lists one record per CDR3 protein. The profile shows around 430,000 distinct CDR3 sequences, roughly 42% of them singletons. Only a few counts were recorded for this clonotype. What it binds is not known. Overall study results and limits: Carriers of CMV plus the relevant HLA were identified by cumulative public TCR beta family frequency. HLA-C-restricted, CMV-specific TCR beta clonotypes were dominant ex vivo.

Specimen: cultured PBMCs, collected from culture after CMV antigen stimulation. The chain uses TRBV7-2 and TRBJ1-2; no definite D call. The receptor was derived from a human donor in good health (CMV status not recorded). Some clones in this sample may be carry-over from other donors' samples. CDR3 DNA sequence: TGTGCCAGCAGCTTAGATGAGAACTATGGCTACACCTTC. This translates into CASSLDENYGYTF. Looking up the rest from reference TRBV7-2 and TRBJ1-2 gives the full variable domain: GAGVSQSPSNKVTEKGKDVELRCDPISGHTALYWYRQSLGQGLEFLIYFQGNSAPDKSGLPSDRFSAERTGGSVSTLTIQRTQQEDSAVYLCASSLDENYGYTFGSGTRLTVV.